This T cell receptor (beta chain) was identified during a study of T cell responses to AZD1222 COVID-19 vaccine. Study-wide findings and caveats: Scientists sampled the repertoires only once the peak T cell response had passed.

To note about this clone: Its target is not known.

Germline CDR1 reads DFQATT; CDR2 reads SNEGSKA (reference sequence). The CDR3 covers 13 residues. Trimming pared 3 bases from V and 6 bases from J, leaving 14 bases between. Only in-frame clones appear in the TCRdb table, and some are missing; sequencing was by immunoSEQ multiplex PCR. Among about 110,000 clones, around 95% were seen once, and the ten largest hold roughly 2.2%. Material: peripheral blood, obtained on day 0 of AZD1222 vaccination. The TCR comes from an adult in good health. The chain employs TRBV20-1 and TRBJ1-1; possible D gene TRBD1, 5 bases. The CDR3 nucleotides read TGCAGTGCTAGTCCGACGCGGGGGGCTGAAGCTTTCTTT. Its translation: CSASPTRGAEAFF.